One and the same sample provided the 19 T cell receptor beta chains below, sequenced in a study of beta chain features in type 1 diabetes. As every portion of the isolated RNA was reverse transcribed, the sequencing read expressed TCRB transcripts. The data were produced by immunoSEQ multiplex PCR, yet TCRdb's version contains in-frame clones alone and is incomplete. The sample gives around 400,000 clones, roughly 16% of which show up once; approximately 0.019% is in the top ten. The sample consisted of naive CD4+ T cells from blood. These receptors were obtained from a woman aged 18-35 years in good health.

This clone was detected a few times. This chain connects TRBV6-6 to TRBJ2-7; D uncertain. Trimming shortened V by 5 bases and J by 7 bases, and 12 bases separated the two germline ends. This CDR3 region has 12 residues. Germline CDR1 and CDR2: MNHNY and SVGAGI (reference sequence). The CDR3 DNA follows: TGTGCCAGCAGTCAACCAATCGAGGAGCAGTACTTC. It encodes CASSQPIEEQYF.

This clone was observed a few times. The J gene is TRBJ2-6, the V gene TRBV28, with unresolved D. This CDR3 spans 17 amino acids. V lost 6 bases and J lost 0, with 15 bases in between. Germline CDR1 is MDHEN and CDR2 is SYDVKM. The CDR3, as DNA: TGTGCCAGCAGCTCGCCACTTGGGCCCTCTGGGGCCAACGTCCTGACTTTC. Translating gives CASSSPLGPSGANVLTF.

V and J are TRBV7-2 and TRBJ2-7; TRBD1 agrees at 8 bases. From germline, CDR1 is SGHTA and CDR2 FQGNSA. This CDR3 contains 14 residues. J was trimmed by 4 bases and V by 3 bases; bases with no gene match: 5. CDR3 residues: CASSFRRTGYEQYF. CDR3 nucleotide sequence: TGTGCCAGCAGCTTCCGTAGGACAGGGTACGAGCAGTACTTC.

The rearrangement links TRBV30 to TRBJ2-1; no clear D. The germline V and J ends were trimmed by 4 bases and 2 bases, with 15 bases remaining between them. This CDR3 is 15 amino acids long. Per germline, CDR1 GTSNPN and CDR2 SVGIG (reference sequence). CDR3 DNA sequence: TGTGCCTGGACCCCAGATCCGCCGACCTACAATGAGCAGTTCTTC. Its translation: CAWTPDPPTYNEQFF.

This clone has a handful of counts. For the CDR3, the DNA is TGTGCCAGCAGTTACGTTCCGGGACAGGGATCGAATGAGCAGTTCTTC. This codes for CASSYVPGQGSNEQFF. V gene TRBV6-5 combines with J gene TRBJ2-1; the match to TRBD1 covers 9 bases. With V trimmed by 2 bases and J by 7 bases, 9 bases remained unmatched. The germline V gene has CDR1 MNHEY and CDR2 SVGAGI. The CDR3 covers 16 residues.

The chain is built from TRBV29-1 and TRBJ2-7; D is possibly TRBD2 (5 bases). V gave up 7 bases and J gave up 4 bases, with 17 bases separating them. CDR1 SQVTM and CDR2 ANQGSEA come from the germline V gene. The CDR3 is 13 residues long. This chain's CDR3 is CSASAGPAYEQYF. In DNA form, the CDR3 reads TGCAGCGCCTCGGCGGGCCCCGCATACGAGCAGTACTTC.

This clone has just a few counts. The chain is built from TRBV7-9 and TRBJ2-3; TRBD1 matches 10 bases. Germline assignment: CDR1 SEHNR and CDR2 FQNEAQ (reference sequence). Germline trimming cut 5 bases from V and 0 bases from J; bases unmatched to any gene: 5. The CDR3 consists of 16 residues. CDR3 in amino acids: CASSEDRGTSTDTQYF. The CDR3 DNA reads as TGTGCCAGCAGCGAGGACAGGGGGACTAGCACAGATACGCAGTATTTT.

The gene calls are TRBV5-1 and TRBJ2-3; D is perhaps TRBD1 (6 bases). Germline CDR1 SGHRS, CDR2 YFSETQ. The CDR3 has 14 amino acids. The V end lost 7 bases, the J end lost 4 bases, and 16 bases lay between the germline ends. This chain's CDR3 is CASHELGGPDTQYF. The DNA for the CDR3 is TGCGCCAGCCATGAGTTAGGGGGACCAGATACGCAGTATTTT.

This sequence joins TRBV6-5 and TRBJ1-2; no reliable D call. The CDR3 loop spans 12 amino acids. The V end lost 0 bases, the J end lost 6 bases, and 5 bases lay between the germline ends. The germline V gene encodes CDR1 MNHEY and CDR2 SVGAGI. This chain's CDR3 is CASSYSTNGYTF. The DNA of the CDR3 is TGTGCCAGCAGTTACTCGACAAATGGCTACACCTTC.

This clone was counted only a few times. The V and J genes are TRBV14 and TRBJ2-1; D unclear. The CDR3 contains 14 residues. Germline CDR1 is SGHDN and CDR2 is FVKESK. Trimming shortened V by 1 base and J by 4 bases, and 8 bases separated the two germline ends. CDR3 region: CASSQVARYNEQFF. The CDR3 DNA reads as TGTGCCAGCAGCCAAGTGGCGAGGTACAATGAGCAGTTCTTC.

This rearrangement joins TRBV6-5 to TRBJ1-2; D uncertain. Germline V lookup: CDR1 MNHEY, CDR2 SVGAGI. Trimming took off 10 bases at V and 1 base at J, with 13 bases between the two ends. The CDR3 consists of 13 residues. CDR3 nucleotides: TGTGCCACCAACCGGGGAGTTAACTATGGCTACACCTTC. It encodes CATNRGVNYGYTF.

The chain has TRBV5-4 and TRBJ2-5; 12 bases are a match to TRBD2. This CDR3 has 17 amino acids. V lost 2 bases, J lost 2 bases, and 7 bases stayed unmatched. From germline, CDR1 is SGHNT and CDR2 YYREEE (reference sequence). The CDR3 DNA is TGTGCCAGCAGCTTACGACTAGCGGGAGCTCCACAAGAGACCCAGTACTTC. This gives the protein CASSLRLAGAPQETQYF. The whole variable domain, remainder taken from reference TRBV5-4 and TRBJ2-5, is ETGVTQSPTHLIKTRGQQVTLRCSSQSGHNTVSWYQQALGQGPQFIFQYYREEENGRGNFPPRFSGLQFPNYSSELNVNALELDDSALYLCASSLRLAGAPQETQYFGPGTRLLVL.

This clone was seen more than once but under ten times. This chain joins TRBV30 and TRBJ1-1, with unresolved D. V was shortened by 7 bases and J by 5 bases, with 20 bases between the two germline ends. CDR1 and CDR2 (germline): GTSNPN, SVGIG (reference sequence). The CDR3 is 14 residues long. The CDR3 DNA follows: TGTGCCTTGAGAGGCGGAGGTCCGGGGACTGAAGCTTTCTTT. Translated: CALRGGGPGTEAFF.

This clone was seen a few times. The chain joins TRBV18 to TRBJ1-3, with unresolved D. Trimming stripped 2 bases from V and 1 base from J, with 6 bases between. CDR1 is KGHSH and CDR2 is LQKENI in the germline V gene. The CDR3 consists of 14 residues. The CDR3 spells CASSPAASGNTIYF. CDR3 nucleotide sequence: TGTGCCAGCTCACCAGCGGCTTCTGGAAACACCATATATTTT.

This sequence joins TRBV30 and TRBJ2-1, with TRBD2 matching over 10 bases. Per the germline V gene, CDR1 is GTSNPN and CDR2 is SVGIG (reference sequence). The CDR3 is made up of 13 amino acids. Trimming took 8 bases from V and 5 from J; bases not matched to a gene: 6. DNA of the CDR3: TGTGCCCGACGGACTAGCGGACACAATGAGCAGTTCTTC. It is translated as CARRTSGHNEQFF.

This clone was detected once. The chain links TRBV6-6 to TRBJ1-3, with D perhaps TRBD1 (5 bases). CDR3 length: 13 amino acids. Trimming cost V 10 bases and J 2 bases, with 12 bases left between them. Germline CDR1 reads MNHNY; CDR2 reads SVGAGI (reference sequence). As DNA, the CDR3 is TGTGCCAAACCTCAGGGCACTGGAAACACCATATATTTT. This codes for CAKPQGTGNTIYF.

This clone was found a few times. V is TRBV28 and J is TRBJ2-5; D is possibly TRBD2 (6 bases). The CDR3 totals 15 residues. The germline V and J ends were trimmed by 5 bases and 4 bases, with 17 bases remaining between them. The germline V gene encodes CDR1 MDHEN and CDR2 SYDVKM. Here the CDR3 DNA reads TGTGCCAGCAGTCCATTAGGAGGGGTTGGAGAGACCCAGTACTTC. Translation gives CASSPLGGVGETQYF.

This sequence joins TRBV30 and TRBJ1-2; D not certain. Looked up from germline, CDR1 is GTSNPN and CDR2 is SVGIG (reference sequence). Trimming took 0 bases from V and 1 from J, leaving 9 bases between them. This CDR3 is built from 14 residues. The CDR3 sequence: CAWSVGDFNYGYTF. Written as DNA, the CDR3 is TGTGCCTGGAGTGTCGGGGATTTTAACTATGGCTACACCTTC.

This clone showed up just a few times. The DNA of the CDR3 is TGTGCCAGCGGGGCCGGGACTGGCGTCTACGAGCAGTACTTC. Its protein product is CASGAGTGVYEQYF. This chain uses TRBV28 with TRBJ2-7, with TRBD2 as a possible D gene (6 bases). V dropped 8 bases and J dropped 3 bases, with 17 bases sitting between them. The length of the CDR3 is 14 residues. Germline CDR1 MDHEN, CDR2 SYDVKM.